This record looks at one T cell receptor beta chain sequence and its context. Its antigen is currently unknown. This entry comes from a study of cytomegalovirus exposure and HLA in healthy donors. Broader study findings: A later analysis reported that several of the most significant clusters appeared to be linked to common viral pathogens, among them Epstein-Barr virus. The study carried out a later analysis of TCR beta sequences. It associated some 17,000 of them with specific HLA alleles at a false discovery rate of 0.05.

Primers: 60 Vbeta forward and 13 Jbeta reverse. The data were produced by immunoSEQ multiplex PCR, yet TCRdb's version contains in-frame clones alone and is incomplete. The sample has about 170,000 clones, 80% to 90% seen once. The germline V gene encodes CDR1 SGHRS and CDR2 YFSETQ. V dropped 0 bases and J dropped 5 bases, with 14 bases sitting between them. This CDR3 spans 15 amino acids. The chain has TRBV5-1 and TRBJ2-5; tentatively, D is TRBD2 (6 bases). Sequenced: PBMCs. This receptor was taken from a man younger than 40 in good health and CMV-seropositive. The CDR3 DNA reads as TGCGCCAGCAGCTTGGACGGGGAGGTAGTGGAGACCCAGTACTTC. As protein: CASSLDGEVVETQYF.